This is a list of T cell receptor beta chains from one sample in a study of blood T cells in healthy people across ages. TCRdb independently ran MiXCR on the 5' RACE reads; one entry per CDR3 protein. Among about 570,000 distinct CDR3 sequences, 27% were seen once, and the ten largest hold about 3.3%. The sample was also linked to a second study, of T cells of mothers and their children.

Sequencing was performed on blood. These receptors came from a boy aged 2 to 10 in good health. The CDR3 runs from the conserved cysteine through the conserved F or W. Fields, in order: clone size, D gene, V gene, J gene, CDR3 protein, CDR3 DNA. A D gene is named only where the DNA matches it firmly. Expanded clones get a size class; other rows say once, few or many, or leave the size out.

size: few
D: NA
V: TRBV19
J: TRBJ2-7
CDR3: CASSIPGEFTEQYF
DNA: TGTGCCAGTAGTATCCCCGGGGAGTTCACCGAGCAGTACTTC

size: many
D: NA
V: TRBV11-2
J: TRBJ2-7
CDR3: CASSTLQGAEYF
DNA: TGTGCCAGCAGCACCCTACAGGGTGCGGAGTACTTC

size: NA
D: NA
V: TRBV6-2/TRBV6-3
J: TRBJ2-3
CDR3: CASRSPSRSADTQYF
DNA: TGTGCCAGCAGATCGCCCAGTAGGTCGGCAGATACGCAGTATTTT

size: NA
D: NA
V: TRBV7-2
J: TRBJ1-2
CDR3: CASSLDLGRGLGYTF
DNA: TGTGCCAGCAGCTTAGACTTGGGGCGGGGCCTGGGCTACACCTTC

size: many
D: NA
V: TRBV29-1
J: TRBJ2-7
CDR3: CSVERGSEQYF
DNA: TGCAGCGTTGAGAGGGGGAGCGAGCAGTACTTC

size: NA
D: TRBD1
V: TRBV28
J: TRBJ2-5
CDR3: CASSKAGQGEETQYF
DNA: TGTGCCAGCAGCAAGGCTGGACAGGGAGAAGAGACCCAGTACTTC

size: few
D: TRBD1
V: TRBV5-5
J: TRBJ1-5
CDR3: CASSAIGGDSSNQPQHF
DNA: TGTGCCAGCAGCGCCATAGGGGGCGATTCTAGCAATCAGCCCCAGCATTTT

size: NA
D: TRBD1
V: TRBV28
J: TRBJ1-4
CDR3: CASSSTDRANEKLFF
DNA: TGTGCCAGCAGTTCGACGGACAGGGCTAATGAAAAACTGTTTTTT

size: NA
D: NA
V: TRBV20-1
J: TRBJ2-5
CDR3: CSARDRGLQETQYF
DNA: TGCAGTGCTAGAGACAGGGGCCTTCAGGAGACCCAGTACTTC

size: few
D: NA
V: TRBV29-1
J: TRBJ2-7
CDR3: CSALMPEQYF
DNA: TGCAGCGCCCTAATGCCCGAGCAGTACTTC

size: few
D: TRBD1
V: TRBV13
J: TRBJ2-7
CDR3: CASSSGTGLTYEQYF
DNA: TGTGCCAGCAGCTCCGGGACAGGGTTAACCTACGAGCAGTACTTC

size: few
D: NA
V: TRBV3-1
J: TRBJ2-2
CDR3: CASSQVLASSFGELFF
DNA: TGTGCCAGCAGCCAAGTATTAGCGAGTTCTTTCGGGGAGCTGTTTTTT

size: NA
D: NA
V: TRBV7-2
J: TRBJ1-2
CDR3: CASSSDLPITYGYTF
DNA: TGTGCCAGCAGCTCTGATCTGCCGATAACATATGGCTACACCTTC

size: NA
D: TRBD1
V: TRBV4-3
J: TRBJ2-4
CDR3: CASSQETGGRNIQYF
DNA: TGCGCCAGCAGCCAGGAAACAGGGGGGAGAAACATTCAGTACTTC

size: few
D: TRBD1
V: TRBV6-2/TRBV6-3
J: TRBJ2-2
CDR3: CASSNTGTANTGELFF
DNA: TGTGCCAGCAGTAACACCGGGACAGCCAACACCGGGGAGCTGTTTTTT

size: few
D: NA
V: TRBV12-3/TRBV12-4
J: TRBJ1-2
CDR3: CASSLAGQSYGYTF
DNA: TGTGCCAGCAGTTTAGCGGGACAATCCTATGGCTACACCTTC

size: NA
D: NA
V: TRBV7-2
J: TRBJ2-7
CDR3: CASSPRWGGYEQYF
DNA: TGTGCCAGCAGCCCTCGTTGGGGTGGCTACGAGCAGTACTTC

size: few
D: NA
V: TRBV27
J: TRBJ1-2
CDR3: CASARVGMGYYGYTF
DNA: TGTGCCAGCGCTCGAGTAGGGATGGGGTACTATGGCTACACCTTC

size: few
D: TRBD2
V: TRBV20-1
J: TRBJ2-5
CDR3: CSASGGAGETQYF
DNA: TGCAGTGCTAGCGGGGGGGCTGGCGAGACCCAGTACTTC

size: NA
D: TRBD1
V: TRBV29-1
J: TRBJ1-2
CDR3: CSVEHRGRQLGYTF
DNA: TGCAGCGTCGAACACAGGGGGCGACAACTTGGCTACACCTTC

size: NA
D: NA
V: TRBV28
J: TRBJ1-4
CDR3: CASSRLRPRSEKLFF
DNA: TGTGCCAGCAGCCGGCTCAGACCTAGGAGTGAAAAACTGTTTTTT

size: few
D: TRBD2
V: TRBV29-1
J: TRBJ2-1
CDR3: CSGEGGLKDNEQFF
DNA: TGCAGCGGGGAGGGTGGGCTGAAAGACAATGAGCAGTTCTTC

size: NA
D: TRBD1
V: TRBV7-7
J: TRBJ2-2
CDR3: CASSPGTGVTGELFF
DNA: TGTGCCAGCAGCCCCGGGACAGGAGTCACCGGGGAGCTGTTTTTT

size: NA
D: NA
V: TRBV6-5
J: TRBJ2-1
CDR3: CASSYSVIGATEQFF
DNA: TGTGCCAGCAGTTACTCGGTGATTGGGGCCACTGAGCAGTTCTTC

size: few
D: NA
V: TRBV5-1
J: TRBJ2-7
CDR3: CASRGASQDFEQYF
DNA: TGCGCCAGCAGGGGGGCCAGCCAGGATTTCGAGCAGTACTTC

size: few
D: NA
V: TRBV18
J: TRBJ2-5
CDR3: CASSPPSSQETQYF
DNA: TGTGCCAGCTCACCACCCTCATCACAAGAGACCCAGTACTTC

size: once
D: NA
V: TRBV6-5
J: TRBJ1-2
CDR3: CASSYSRANYGYTF
DNA: TGTGCCAGCAGTTACTCGAGGGCTAACTATGGCTACACCTTC

size: NA
D: NA
V: TRBV15
J: TRBJ2-7
CDR3: CATSQGPYEQYF
DNA: TGTGCCACCAGCCAGGGTCCCTACGAGCAGTACTTC

size: NA
D: NA
V: TRBV15
J: TRBJ2-1
CDR3: CATSRSEGRSYNEQFF
DNA: TGTGCCACCAGCAGATCGGAGGGTCGCTCCTACAATGAGCAGTTCTTC

size: NA
D: NA
V: TRBV12-3/TRBV12-4
J: TRBJ1-4
CDR3: CASSPMTGGREKLFF
DNA: TGTGCCAGCAGCCCTATGACGGGAGGACGCGAAAAACTGTTTTTT

size: few
D: TRBD2
V: TRBV29-1
J: TRBJ2-7
CDR3: CSVEDGAGGGGTYEQYF
DNA: TGCAGCGTTGAAGACGGAGCGGGGGGAGGGGGGACCTACGAGCAGTACTTC

size: few
D: TRBD2
V: TRBV7-8
J: TRBJ2-1
CDR3: CASSLFGTSGVKYNEQFF
DNA: TGTGCCAGCAGCTTATTTGGGACTAGCGGAGTTAAATACAATGAGCAGTTCTTC

size: few
D: NA
V: TRBV12-3/TRBV12-4
J: TRBJ2-6
CDR3: CASSLGSGWANVLTF
DNA: TGTGCCAGCAGTTTAGGTTCTGGGTGGGCCAACGTCCTGACTTTC

size: NA
D: NA
V: TRBV3-1
J: TRBJ2-2
CDR3: CASSYAGTGELFF
DNA: TGTGCCAGCAGCTATGCCGGGACAGGGGAGCTGTTTTTT

size: NA
D: NA
V: TRBV12-3/TRBV12-4
J: TRBJ1-6
CDR3: CASSLASASPLHF
DNA: TGTGCCAGCAGTCTAGCGTCCGCGTCACCCCTCCACTTT

size: NA
D: TRBD1
V: TRBV7-9
J: TRBJ2-1
CDR3: CASSSRTGHGEQFF
DNA: TGTGCCAGCAGCTCAAGGACAGGTCATGGTGAGCAGTTCTTC

size: many
D: TRBD1
V: TRBV5-5
J: TRBJ2-7
CDR3: CASSLVDRVSYEQYF
DNA: TGTGCCAGCAGCTTGGTTGACAGGGTGTCCTACGAGCAGTACTTC

size: NA
D: NA
V: TRBV10-1
J: TRBJ2-7
CDR3: CASSESSLTYEQYF
DNA: TGCGCCAGCAGTGAGTCTTCGCTAACCTACGAGCAGTACTTC

size: few
D: NA
V: TRBV27
J: TRBJ1-4
CDR3: CASSYGGIEKLFF
DNA: TGTGCCAGCAGTTACGGGGGCATCGAAAAACTGTTTTTT

size: NA
D: TRBD1
V: TRBV20-1
J: TRBJ2-5
CDR3: CSARRPGTGQETQYF
DNA: TGCAGTGCTAGACGACCAGGGACAGGGCAAGAGACCCAGTACTTC

size: NA
D: NA
V: TRBV2
J: TRBJ1-2
CDR3: CASSEERIANYGYTF
DNA: TGTGCCAGCAGTGAGGAAAGGATAGCTAACTATGGCTACACCTTC

size: NA
D: NA
V: TRBV20-1
J: TRBJ2-3
CDR3: CSAIQRGAPRGPDTQYF
DNA: TGCAGTGCTATCCAACGGGGGGCCCCACGGGGGCCAGATACGCAGTATTTT

size: NA
D: NA
V: TRBV5-1
J: TRBJ1-2
CDR3: CASSLARANDRNGYTF
DNA: TGCGCCAGCAGCCTGGCCCGGGCAAACGACCGGAATGGCTACACCTTC

size: NA
D: NA
V: TRBV25-1
J: TRBJ2-3
CDR3: CASSEGSSTDTQYF
DNA: TGTGCCAGCAGTGAGGGGTCTAGCACAGATACGCAGTATTTT

size: NA
D: TRBD1
V: TRBV30
J: TRBJ1-1
CDR3: CAWSRGQGASAFF
DNA: TGTGCCTGGAGCCGTGGACAGGGAGCCTCGGCTTTCTTT

size: few
D: NA
V: TRBV24-1
J: TRBJ1-2
CDR3: CATSDTEPTYGYTF
DNA: TGTGCCACCAGTGACACCGAACCCACCTATGGCTACACCTTC